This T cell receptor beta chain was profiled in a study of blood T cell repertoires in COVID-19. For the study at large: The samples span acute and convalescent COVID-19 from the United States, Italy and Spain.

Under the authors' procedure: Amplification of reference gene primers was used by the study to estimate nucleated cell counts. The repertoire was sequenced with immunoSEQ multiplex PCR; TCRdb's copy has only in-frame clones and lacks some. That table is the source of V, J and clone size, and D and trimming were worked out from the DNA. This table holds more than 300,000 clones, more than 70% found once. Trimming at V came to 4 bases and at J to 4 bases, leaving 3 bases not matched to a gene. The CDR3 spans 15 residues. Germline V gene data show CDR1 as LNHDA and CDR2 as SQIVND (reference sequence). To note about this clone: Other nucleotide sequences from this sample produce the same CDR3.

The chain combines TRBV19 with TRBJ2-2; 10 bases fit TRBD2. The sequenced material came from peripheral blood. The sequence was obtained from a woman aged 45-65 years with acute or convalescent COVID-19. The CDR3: CASSSSGRSTGELFF. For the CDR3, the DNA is TGTGCCAGTAGTAGTAGCGGGAGGAGCACCGGGGAGCTGTTTTTT.